These 28 T cell receptor beta chains originate from one sample sequenced in a study of cytomegalovirus exposure and HLA in healthy donors (TCRdb year 2017). The receptor library was made with the immunoSEQ multiplex PCR assay. For the multiplex PCR, a mixture combining 60 forward primers for TCR Vbeta segments and 13 reverse primers for TCR Jbeta segments was used. The immuneACCESS repertoire file appears here via TCRdb, limited to in-frame rearrangements. These files lack a portion of the clones; in checked studies, under half of the deficit traces to unresolved V genes, and the cause of the others is not known. The sample table holds around 70,000 clones. The ten biggest clones cover 3% to 4% of the sample. Sequences were obtained from PBMCs. These receptor sequences come from a female donor in good health and CMV-seropositive.

This chain connects TRBV25-1 to TRBJ2-1; TRBD2 might be the D (6 bases). The length of the CDR3 is 14 residues. Between the trimmed V and J ends, which lost 8 bases and 5 bases, there was a span of 16 bases. Per germline, CDR1 MGHDK and CDR2 SYGVNS. The CDR3 loop reads CASGEAGNDNEQFF. CDR3 in DNA: TGTGCCAGCGGGGAGGCAGGGAATGACAATGAGCAGTTCTTC.

The chain employs TRBV28 and TRBJ2-7; 8 bases map to TRBD1. CDR1 is MDHEN and CDR2 is SYDVKM in the germline V gene. The V segment lost 5 bases and the J segment 3 bases; nucleotides outside the gene matches: 3. The CDR3 runs to 13 residues. The CDR3 is CASSTGQGYEQYF. For the CDR3, the DNA is TGTGCCAGCAGTACTGGACAGGGCTACGAGCAGTACTTC. The full variable domain, in which reference TRBV28 and TRBJ2-7 provide the parts outside the CDR3, is DVKVTQSSRYLVKRTGEKVFLECVQDMDHENMFWYRQDPGLGLRLIYFSYDVKMKEKGDIPEGYSVSREKKERFSLILESASTNQTSMYLCASSTGQGYEQYFGPGTRLTVT.

This rearrangement joins TRBV16 to TRBJ1-5; TRBD1 matches 9 bases. Looked up from germline, CDR1 is KGHSY and CDR2 is FQNENV. The length of the CDR3 is 18 residues. J gave up 3 bases and V 0 bases, and 9 bases lay outside the gene matches. CDR3: CASSQSFGTGSSNQPQHF. The CDR3 DNA is TGTGCCAGCAGCCAATCTTTCGGGACAGGGTCTTCCAATCAGCCCCAGCATTTT.

The J gene is TRBJ1-5, the V gene TRBV6-1; TRBD1 agrees at 8 bases. The CDR3 runs 17 residues. Unmatched junction bases numbered 10, after V lost 4 bases and J lost 2 bases. Germline V gene lookup returns CDR1 MNHNS and CDR2 SASEGT. In DNA form, the CDR3 reads TGTGCCAGCAGTGGGACAGGGACCGTTGGGGGCAATCAGCCCCAGCATTTT. The encoded protein is CASSGTGTVGGNQPQHF.

The chain is built from TRBV7-9 and TRBJ1-5; 7 bases line up with TRBD1. The germline gives CDR1 SEHNR, CDR2 FQNEAQ (reference sequence). The ends lost 5 bases at V and 0 bases at J; junction bases unmatched: 4. The CDR3 has 15 amino acids. The chain's CDR3 is CASSHGTDSNQPQHF. As DNA, the CDR3 is TGTGCCAGCAGCCACGGGACAGATAGCAATCAGCCCCAGCATTTT. Full variable domain (remainder filled in from reference TRBV7-9 and TRBJ1-5): DTGVSQNPRHKITKRGQNVTFRCDPISEHNRLYWYRQTLGQGPEFLTYFQNEAQLEKSRLLSDRFSAERPKGSFSTLEIQRTEQGDSAMYLCASSHGTDSNQPQHFGDGTRLSIL.

V and J are TRBV6-1 and TRBJ1-1; D is perhaps TRBD1 (5 bases). The V end lost 6 bases, the J end lost 2 bases, and 16 bases lay between the germline ends. The CDR3 is 15 residues long. Germline assignment: CDR1 MNHNS and CDR2 SASEGT. The CDR3: CASRQGTFSNTEAFF. The CDR3, as DNA: TGTGCCAGCAGGCAGGGCACCTTCTCAAACACTGAAGCTTTCTTT.

This rearrangement joins TRBV28 to TRBJ1-1, with 10 bases that match TRBD1. The CDR3 has 15 residues. Germline loops: CDR1 MDHEN, CDR2 SYDVKM. V was clipped by 5 bases and J by 7 bases; unmatched bases: 10. The CDR3 DNA reads TGTGCCAGCAGTCCGCCCTTTGGGACAGGGGTTGAAGCTTTCTTT. Its protein product is CASSPPFGTGVEAFF.

The chain is built from TRBV28 and TRBJ1-4, with TRBD1 identical over 8 bases. CDR3 size: 16 residues. Germline V gene sequence: CDR1 MDHEN, CDR2 SYDVKM. Trimming removed 1 base from V and 7 bases from J; junction bases left unmatched: 8. CDR3 sequence (DNA): TGTGCCAGCAGTTTATTCGGCCAGGGGGCGGGTGAAAAACTGTTTTTT. Encoded protein: CASSLFGQGAGEKLFF.

The V gene is TRBV4-1, the J gene TRBJ2-5; D is undetermined. The CDR3 is 14 residues long. The germline V and J ends were trimmed by 1 base and 4 bases, with 10 bases remaining between them. The germline V gene encodes CDR1 MGHRA and CDR2 YSYEKL. The chain's CDR3 is CASSQVPGVETQYF. As DNA, the CDR3 is TGCGCCAGCAGCCAAGTTCCAGGTGTAGAGACCCAGTACTTC.

The chain links TRBV11-1 to TRBJ2-1, with D perhaps TRBD2 (5 bases). This CDR3 comprises 16 residues. Germline V gene lookup returns CDR1 SGHAT and CDR2 FQDESV (reference sequence). V lost 5 bases to trimming and J lost 8 bases, with 22 bases between them. The CDR3 DNA reads as TGTGCCAGCAGCCTGATACCGGGAAAAGAGGGAGATGAGCAGTTCTTC. It codes for CASSLIPGKEGDEQFF. The whole variable domain, filled in from reference TRBV11-1 and TRBJ2-1, reads EAEVAQSPRYKITEKSQAVAFWCDPISGHATLYWYRQILGQGPELLVQFQDESVVDDSQLPKDRFSAERLKGVDSTLKIQPAELGDSAMYLCASSLIPGKEGDEQFFGPGTRLTVL.

The chain recombines TRBV11-3 with TRBJ1-4, with D perhaps TRBD1 (6 bases). The ends were cut back, 2 bases at V and 0 bases at J, with 10 bases in the middle. Germline lookup yields CDR1 SGHNT and CDR2 YENEEA. The CDR3 sequence is 16 residues long. The CDR3 protein is CASSLNSGATNEKLFF. Here the CDR3 DNA reads TGTGCCAGCAGCTTAAACTCAGGGGCAACTAATGAAAAACTGTTTTTT.

The CDR3 DNA reads TGTGCCAGCAGTTCTAGCGGGAGAGGCGAGACCCAGTACTTC. It specifies CASSSSGRGETQYF. The genes are TRBV2 and TRBJ2-5, with TRBD2 identical over 10 bases. From germline, CDR1 is SNHLY and CDR2 FYNNEI. CDR3 size: 14 residues. V was clipped by 5 bases and J by 5 bases; unmatched bases: 5.

Points on this clone: The sample carries other DNA sequences with the same CDR3. The chain has TRBV29-1 and TRBJ2-1; D unclear. Germline CDR1 reads SQVTM; CDR2 reads ANQGSEA. This CDR3 is 13 amino acids long. CDR3: CTATGPSYNEQFF. The CDR3 nucleotides read TGCACAGCAACGGGTCCTTCCTACAATGAGCAGTTCTTC.

The V gene is TRBV29-1, the J gene TRBJ2-1, with a weak D call TRBD1 (6 bases). The germline V and J ends were trimmed by 6 bases and 3 bases, with 21 bases remaining between them. The germline V gene encodes CDR1 SQVTM and CDR2 ANQGSEA. CDR3 size: 16 residues. The CDR3 DNA is TGCAGCGTCAGGATCCGGGACACCACGATCTACAATGAGCAGTTCTTC. Translation: CSVRIRDTTIYNEQFF.

J is TRBJ2-5 and V is TRBV5-1; 7 nucleotides agree with TRBD1. Germline-derived CDR1 and CDR2 are SGHRS and YFSETQ. J was trimmed by 4 bases and V by 1 base; bases with no gene match: 4. The CDR3 consists of 14 residues. In DNA form, the CDR3 reads TGCGCCAGCAGCTTGAGGGCAGGGGGAGAGACCCAGTACTTC. Protein product: CASSLRAGGETQYF.

The chain carries TRBV25-1 and TRBJ1-4; TRBD1 might be the D (5 bases). The length of the CDR3 is 15 residues. Germline CDR1 MGHDK, CDR2 SYGVNS. Trimming shortened V by 4 bases and J by 5 bases, and 14 bases separated the two germline ends. DNA of the CDR3: TGTGCCAGCAGTGCTGGGGGGTTTTGGAATGAAAAACTGTTTTTT. The encoded protein is CASSAGGFWNEKLFF.

The gene calls are TRBV15 and TRBJ1-3; the D gene is possibly TRBD1 (6 bases). The CDR3 totals 15 residues. Germline V CDR1 and CDR2: LNHNV, YYDKDF (reference sequence). V lost 0 bases to trimming and J lost 4 bases, with 10 bases between them. CDR3 residues: CATSRDQGFGNTIYF. CDR3 DNA sequence: TGTGCCACCAGCAGAGATCAGGGGTTCGGAAACACCATATATTTT.

This rearrangement joins TRBV14 to TRBJ1-1; D is possibly TRBD1 (5 bases). CDR1 and CDR2 (germline): SGHDN, FVKESK. This CDR3 contains 13 residues. V lost 0 bases, J lost 10 bases, and 12 bases lay in between. CDR3 nucleotide sequence: TGTGCCAGCAGCCAAGATTGGCAGGGCACAGCTTTCTTT. Protein sequence: CASSQDWQGTAFF.

The chain recombines TRBV9 with TRBJ2-1, with 10 positions matching TRBD1. Unmatched junction bases numbered 0, after V lost 7 bases and J lost 5 bases. Germline CDR1 SGDLS, CDR2 YYNGEE. There are 12 residues in the CDR3. The DNA of the CDR3 is TGTGCCAGCGGGACAGGGGACAATGAGCAGTTCTTC. Its translation is CASGTGDNEQFF.

The genes are TRBV5-1 and TRBJ2-7, with 7 bases aligning to TRBD2. The CDR3 loop spans 14 amino acids. Per germline, CDR1 SGHRS and CDR2 YFSETQ. V shed 2 bases, J shed 7 bases, and the junction held 9 bases outside the gene matches. CDR3 protein: CASSFGGGPSEQYF. DNA of the CDR3: TGCGCCAGCAGCTTCGGGGGAGGGCCGAGTGAGCAGTACTTC.

The genes are TRBV5-4 and TRBJ2-1; TRBD2 matches 14 bases. The CDR3 is made up of 16 amino acids. V lost 5 bases, J lost 12 bases, and 13 bases stayed unmatched. Germline V gene sequence: CDR1 SGHNT, CDR2 YYREEE (reference sequence). CDR3 bases: TGTGCCAGCAGACCTCCGGGACTAGCGGGAGTAAGGGGGCAGTTCTTC. Residues: CASRPPGLAGVRGQFF.

This CDR3 is CASSSRAVMNTEAFF. CDR3 coding DNA: TGTGCCAGCAGCTCGCGGGCGGTCATGAACACTGAAGCTTTCTTT. The chain employs TRBV5-4 and TRBJ1-1; D ambiguous. Germline lookup yields CDR1 SGHNT and CDR2 YYREEE (reference sequence). The CDR3 sequence is 15 residues long. V lost 3 bases and J 0 bases, leaving 12 bases between the germline ends.

J is TRBJ1-1 and V is TRBV29-1, with D unresolved. Trimming took off 3 bases at V and 2 bases at J, with 4 bases between the two ends. The CDR3 contains 11 residues. CDR1 and CDR2 from the germline V gene are SQVTM and ANQGSEA. Written as DNA, the CDR3 is TGCAGCGTTGATCCTAACACTGAAGCTTTCTTT. This encodes CSVDPNTEAFF.

The chain joins TRBV28 to TRBJ1-2; the match to TRBD1 covers 7 bases. Germline V gene data show CDR1 as MDHEN and CDR2 as SYDVKM. The CDR3 length is 11 residues. The J segment lost 3 bases and the V segment lost 10 bases, leaving 2 bases of the junction unmatched. The CDR3 protein is CATTGHYGYTF. In nucleotides, the CDR3 is TGTGCCACGACAGGGCACTATGGCTACACCTTC.

This chain joins TRBV18 and TRBJ1-6, with 9 bases fitting TRBD1. This CDR3 spans 14 amino acids. The V gene's germline CDR1 is KGHSH and CDR2 LQKENI. Trimming took 6 bases from V and 10 from J; bases not matched to a gene: 7. The CDR3 DNA reads TGTGCCAGCTCCAGGGACAGGGCGGTCTCACCCCTCCACTTT. Amino acids: CASSRDRAVSPLHF.

The chain joins TRBV18 to TRBJ2-1, with 9 bases identical to TRBD2. The germline V gene encodes CDR1 KGHSH and CDR2 LQKENI. J lost 2 bases, V lost 0 bases, and 2 bases had no gene match. The CDR3 contains 16 residues. The CDR3 DNA sequence: TGTGCCAGCTCACCACCCGGGACTAGCCCCTACAATGAGCAGTTCTTC. Protein sequence: CASSPPGTSPYNEQFF.

The rearrangement uses TRBV6-5 and TRBJ2-7; 11 bases are shared with TRBD2. From germline, CDR1 is MNHEY and CDR2 SVGAGI. Losses at the gene ends were 5 bases for V and 5 bases for J; bases not matched to a gene: 8. CDR3 length equals 15 residues. CDR3 DNA sequence: TGTGCCAGCAGTAGGGGGATAGCGGGAGGGGACGAGCAGTACTTC. Protein sequence: CASSRGIAGGDEQYF.

This chain uses TRBV9 with TRBJ1-1; no reliable D call. Looked up from germline, CDR1 is SGDLS and CDR2 is YYNGEE. Between the trimmed V and J ends, which lost 1 base and 5 bases, there was a span of 12 bases. The CDR3 sequence is 14 residues long. CDR3 coding DNA: TGTGCCAGCAGCGTACACGTACTAAATACTGAAGCTTTCTTT. Its translation: CASSVHVLNTEAFF.